The clone carrying this T cell receptor beta chain was counted many times. Primers targeting TRAV and TRBV primed first-strand cDNA, covering alpha and beta chains. The TCRs were subjected to amplification over 20 PCR cycles employing a constant-region primer in conjunction with a V-primer adapter. mRNA that had been isolated underwent amplification through in vitro transcription. TCRdb re-analysed the reads in MiXCR, keeping a single row per CDR3 protein. Found here are about 82,000 distinct CDR3 sequences, under 20% of them singletons; the top ten hold 5.9%. These data originate in a study of low-dose radiotherapy and immunotherapy resistance in tumors. Study context: A dose of 1 Gy per fraction every two weeks went to Cohort 2, totaling 13 Gy over 26 weeks.

CDR3 length equals 15 residues. V lost 1 base and J lost 2; bases outside the gene matches: 5. CDR1 and CDR2 (germline): MGHRA, YSYEKL. Time point denoted: before trial treatment. Nivolumab, ipilimumab, aspirin, low-dose cyclophosphamide and low-dose radiotherapy were given to donors. V is TRBV4-1 and J is TRBJ2-7, with 7 bases fitting TRBD1. The sample in question was PBMCs, obtained before treatment. The TCR comes from a male donor with prostate cancer. Here the CDR3 DNA reads TGCGCCAGCAGCCAAGTGGATGACAGGGCCTACGAGCAGTACTTC. It is translated as CASSQVDDRAYEQYF.